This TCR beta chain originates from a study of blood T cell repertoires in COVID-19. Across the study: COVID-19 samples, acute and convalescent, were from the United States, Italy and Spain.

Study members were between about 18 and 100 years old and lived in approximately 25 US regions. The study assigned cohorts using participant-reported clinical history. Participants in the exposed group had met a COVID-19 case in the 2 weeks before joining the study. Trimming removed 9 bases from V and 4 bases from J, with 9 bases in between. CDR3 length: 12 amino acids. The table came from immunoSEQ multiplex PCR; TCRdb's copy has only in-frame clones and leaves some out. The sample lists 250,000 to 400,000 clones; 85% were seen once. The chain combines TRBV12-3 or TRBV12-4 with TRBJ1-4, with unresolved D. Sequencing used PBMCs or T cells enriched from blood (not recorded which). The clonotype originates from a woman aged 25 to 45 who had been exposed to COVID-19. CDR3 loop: CARGYSNEKLFF. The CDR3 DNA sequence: TGTGCCAGAGGCTACAGTAATGAAAAACTGTTTTTT.